A single sample gave rise to the 8 T cell receptor beta chains below, sequenced in a study of blood T cell repertoires in COVID-19. Libraries were prepared by immunoSEQ multiplex PCR; TCRdb keeps only in-frame clonotypes and omits some of them. The table lists roughly 66,000 clones, more than 85% of them singletons, with over 10% in the top ten. The material sequenced was peripheral blood. All receptors derive from a human donor with active COVID-19. The donor label of this sample is uncertain.

The J gene is TRBJ2-6, the V gene TRBV30, with D maybe TRBD2 (5 bases). This CDR3 region has 15 residues. Trimming took off 2 bases at V and 1 base at J, with 9 bases between the two ends. Germline CDR1 reads GTSNPN; CDR2 reads SVGIG (reference sequence). CDR3 region: CAWSSGNSGANVLTF. The CDR3 region has the DNA TGTGCCTGGAGTTCGGGAAATTCTGGGGCCAACGTCCTGACTTTC. Supplemented by reference TRBV30 and TRBJ2-6, the full variable domain reads SQTIHQWPATLVQPVGSPLSLECTVEGTSNPNLYWYRQAAGRGLQLLFYSVGIGQISSEVPQNLSASRPQDRQFILSSKKLLLSDSGFYLCAWSSGNSGANVLTFGAGSRLTVL.

V gene TRBV12-5 combines with J gene TRBJ1-4, with TRBD1 matching over 7 bases. The CDR3 loop spans 18 amino acids. CDR1 LGHNT and CDR2 FRNRAP come from the germline V gene. Trimming cost V 7 bases and J 0 bases; bases outside gene matches: 14. In DNA form, the CDR3 reads TGTGCTAGTGCCCTCCTGACAGGGTATATTGCAACTAATGAAAAACTGTTTTTT. Protein sequence: CASALLTGYIATNEKLFF.

This chain links TRBV28 with TRBJ2-5; D is unresolved. V was trimmed by 5 bases and J by 4 bases, leaving 5 bases between them. Germline CDR1 is MDHEN and CDR2 is SYDVKM. CDR3 size: 11 residues. The DNA of the CDR3 is TGTGCCAGCAGTACCAGAGAGACCCAGTACTTC. This translates into CASSTRETQYF.

This chain joins TRBV19 and TRBJ2-2; TRBD1 might be the D (5 bases). The CDR3 has 19 amino acids. The V end was cut by 2 bases, the J end by 0 bases, with 19 bases between. Germline CDR1 and CDR2: LNHDA and SQIVND (reference sequence). DNA for the CDR3: TGTGCCAGTAGTATATCCGCTATATTACTCAGGGCGAACACCGGGGAGCTGTTTTTT. Protein sequence: CASSISAILLRANTGELFF.

This clone was observed a single time. This sequence joins TRBV11-2 and TRBJ2-7; D is uncertain. This CDR3 comprises 15 residues. The V end lost 1 base, the J end lost 4 bases, and 14 bases lay between the germline ends. Per the germline V gene, CDR1 is SGHAT and CDR2 is FQNNGV. The CDR3 nucleotides are TGTGCCAGCAGCTTAGTCCGAACCCCCCAGTACGAGCAGTACTTC. Protein sequence: CASSLVRTPQYEQYF.

This rearrangement joins TRBV29-1 to TRBJ2-7; 7 bases are shared with TRBD2. Trimming at V came to 3 bases and at J to 5 bases, leaving 4 bases not matched to a gene. Germline V lookup: CDR1 SQVTM, CDR2 ANQGSEA. This CDR3 region has 12 residues. The CDR3 is CSVERGTHEQYF. The CDR3 coding sequence is TGCAGCGTTGAGCGGGGGACCCACGAGCAGTACTTC.

This chain joins TRBV7-3 and TRBJ2-7; D remains unclear. The V end was cut by 2 bases, the J end by 2 bases, with 7 bases between. Germline lookup yields CDR1 SGHTA and CDR2 FQGTGA. CDR3 length equals 13 residues. As DNA, the CDR3 is TGTGCCAGCAGCTTAGGCGGTCCCTACGAGCAGTACTTC. It translates to CASSLGGPYEQYF. The full variable domain, rest sourced from reference TRBV7-3 and TRBJ2-7, is GAGVSQTPSNKVTEKGKYVELRCDPISGHTALYWYRQSLGQGPEFLIYFQGTGAADDSGLPNDRFFAVRPEGSVSTLKIQRTERGDSAVYLCASSLGGPYEQYFGPGTRLTVT.

The chain couples TRBV7-2 to TRBJ2-7, with 11 nucleotides matching TRBD2. CDR3 size: 15 residues. The germline gives CDR1 SGHTA, CDR2 FQGNSA. V was pared by 4 bases and J by 4 bases, with 6 bases of the junction left unmatched. The CDR3 DNA reads as TGTGCCAGCAGCTCCGTAGCGGGAGGGACTTACGAGCAGTACTTC. This sequence encodes CASSSVAGGTYEQYF.